This T cell receptor beta chain was observed in a study of cytomegalovirus exposure and HLA in healthy donors (dated 2017 in TCRdb). In the study overall: In an earlier analysis of roughly 590 of the donors, under 300 Gb of sequence data and some 120 million unique TCR beta sequences from about 190 million T cells were reported. Roughly 300 gigabases of sequencing data and around 80 million unique TCR sequences made up an early release that covered over 550 HLA-typed donors. The genetic ancestry cluster associated with self-reported Caucasian donors included approximately 85% of the roughly 400 genotyped donors. The study aimed to test whether signatures of past pathogen exposure could be identified by cataloging public T cell receptors. The study used immunosequencing to profile the T cell repertoires of hundreds of subjects and linked those repertoires to cytomegalovirus serostatus. Along with the roughly 700-subject first cohort, a separate validation cohort of 120 different subjects was used. The study combined high-throughput TCR immunosequencing, statistical association of individual TCRs with disease status, and machine learning to predict cytomegalovirus infection status. A later analysis re-examined previously published TCR beta repertoires from roughly 650 donors and added high-resolution HLA genotyping to investigate patterns of TCR occurrence. Rather than using new phenotypic data, the later analysis identified candidate immune exposures from TCR beta sequences and from how often those sequences occurred across donors. To decide whether each TCR beta V gene segment behaved as functional or pseudogenic, an earlier analysis of several hundred of the donors relied on high-throughput TCR beta sequencing. Donor age, sex, ethnicity and CMV serostatus were compiled together with the repertoire data. A later genetic analysis used genome-wide SNP genotypes for about 65% of the roughly 700 donors, treating that subset as a discovery cohort. All discovery cohort repertoires had been generated on a single sequencing platform. Both class I and class II loci were covered by HLA typing, at four-digit resolution. Typing coverage differed by locus: A, B, C, DRB1 and DQB1 were typed in roughly 620-630 donors, DQA1 in 522, DPA1 in 600 to 610, and DPB1 in just under 490. Because of strong linkage in the cohort, roughly five DR-DQ haplotypes were treated as single units for association and clustering. Across 398 genotyped donors of the cohort, an average of about 220,000 unique TCR beta nucleotide sequences per donor were sequenced, and about a sixth of those sequences were non-productive. Study-wide findings and limitations: An association between a missense DCLRE1C variant and V-gene and J-gene trimming of TCR beta chains was found in a later genetic analysis and replicated in an independent cohort. An earlier analysis of 587 of the donors showed that most TCR beta V segments appeared in productive rearrangements either about 87% or about 30% of the time, which broadly matched IMGT annotations. Sequencing depth was assumed to be roughly uniform across donors in the presence/absence analyses, though that assumption may not hold. According to the authors, the approach could potentially be generalized to other disease states and immunological phenotypes. Cytomegalovirus status was reported to be diagnosed by the classifier with high specificity and sensitivity in both the original and validation cohorts. In the study, around 160 TCR beta chains were listed as associated with cytomegalovirus. The 87-base-pair reads could not distinguish some IMGT-functional V segments, including TRBV6-2 and TRBV6-3, so those segments were excluded. CMV serostatus was the only immune exposure information available for the cohort. According to a later analysis, parvovirus B19, influenza, CMV and Epstein-Barr virus appeared linked to several top co-occurrence clusters. A later genetic analysis reported fewer N-insertions in productive TCRs among donors in an Asian-associated ancestry cluster than the approximately 670-donor mean. In vitro tests confirmed that a few of the cytomegalovirus-associated TCR beta chains recognize cytomegalovirus antigens. Most TCR sequences were seen in very few donors, while some public TCRs were found in many individuals. The sequencing pipeline was judged likely to have produced a cluster of highly shared sequence variants as a technical artifact. According to a later analysis, most CMV-associated TCR beta chains appeared to be HLA-restricted, and the HLA associations seemed to be driven largely by CMV exposure. Specific HLA alleles were associated with 15,000 to 20,000 TCR beta sequences at a false discovery rate of 0.05 in a later analysis. HLA typing was unavailable for some donors at each locus, so association tests used only the typed subset. In a later analysis, TCR association rates were found to vary across HLA loci, with the most associated TCRs seen for DRB1 alleles and the fewest for HLA-C alleles. This cohort had only TCR beta chains sequenced, and the lack of alpha or paired-chain data limited which features could be detected. Because counts were too low, roughly 16 rarely observed V segments, including chromosome 9 orphons, were left out of the earlier analysis of approximately 500 of the donors. A further reported finding was that TCR beta sequences accurately predicted the HLA-A and HLA-B alleles for most subjects in the first cohort. Compared with equally common non-associated chains, HLA-associated TCR beta chains in a later analysis were more clonally expanded and had lower generation probabilities. Strong co-occurrence of HLA alleles, especially DR and DQ, made assigning TCR associations to individual alleles difficult. Correlated functional status among segregating V segments might be attributable to linkage disequilibrium, but an unknown experimental factor could not be ruled out.

The cohort comprised several hundred healthy bone marrow donors. All cohort members were sampled while nominally healthy, although unrecorded immune exposures were likely present. The donor tested CMV seronegative and was one of the 352 seronegative cohort members. A peripheral blood sample was collected from each donor, and TCR beta sequencing was performed on peripheral blood mononuclear cells. The Qiagen DNeasy Blood Extraction Kit was used to extract genomic DNA from the blood cell samples. For this clone: Its antigen is not yet known. No clone much larger than this one lies a single base away; base qualities are absent.

Inclusive of the bounding cysteine and phenylalanine, the CDR3 is 15 residues long. Solely the CDR3 DNA is kept, with 45 bases framed from the first base. V trim: 0 bases; J trim: 6 bases; unmatched bases: 2. The germline V gene encodes CDR1 MRHNA and CDR2 SNTAGT. Receptors were amplified or captured by the immunoSEQ multiplex PCR assay. A mixture of 60 forward primers for TCR Vbeta segments and 13 reverse primers for TCR Jbeta segments was used in the multiplex PCR. A multiplex PCR assay on genomic DNA amplified the CDR3 region of rearranged TCR beta genes. The Illumina HiSeq System was used to sequence the amplified TCR beta libraries as 87-base-pair reads. For the original study's pipeline: A later analysis tallied 80 million to 95 million unique TCR beta chains across the 666 repertoires, and about 12 million of those chains were shared by two or more donors. A nearest-neighbor algorithm error-corrected the raw reads and collapsed the reads into unique sequences, merging closely related sequences to remove PCR and sequencing errors. To assign V, D and J gene segments, CDR3 sequences were aligned to IMGT reference sequences. For a sequence to be retained, at least a six-nucleotide match to both a V gene segment and a J gene segment was required. Rearrangements were classified as productive when the CDR3 lacked stop codons and remained in frame with V and J, and all other rearrangements were classified as non-productive. CDR3 was defined according to IMGT convention as the region running from the second conserved V-encoded cysteine to the conserved J-encoded phenylalanine. In an earlier analysis of around 570 of the donors, sequences lacking an unambiguous match to a single V gene segment were excluded. An earlier analysis of several hundred of the donors called V segments functional above 56.7% productive rearrangements and segregating when the between-donor standard deviation exceeded 5%. To diagnose cytomegalovirus status from the catalog of TCR beta chain sequences, a statistical classification framework was built. A later analysis assigned V and J genes by comparing TCR nucleotide sequences with IMGT/GENE-DB human TR gene sequences. A later analysis assigned CDR3 sequences and most-parsimonious VDJ recombination scenarios with the TCRdist pipeline. In a later analysis, each TCR beta chain was defined by its CDR3 amino acid sequence together with its V-gene family, and reads without a unique V-gene family were excluded. To address suspected cross-contamination and a sequencing artifact, a later analysis removed 550 to 750 highly shared, low-generation-probability nucleotide sequences. For each public chain, a later analysis derived a clonal expansion index from normalized ranks of inferred template counts within each repertoire. A later analysis computed generation probabilities with a VDJ recombination model fitted to out-of-frame rearrangements, and checked the results against IGoR. A later analysis scored TCR-TCR, TCR-HLA and TCR-CMV co-occurrence with hypergeometric tests, applying a repertoire-size bias correction to TCR pairs. To estimate false discovery rates, a later analysis permuted the HLA or CMV assignments 20 times. In a later analysis, co-occurring TCRs were grouped using DBSCAN, and TCRdist sequence similarity was added for clustering within HLA-allele-positive subsets. For co-occurrence clustering, repertoires with fewer than 30,000 or more than 120,000 public chains were excluded, along with 5 or 6 repertoires with anomalous nucleotide sharing. TCRdb's version of the immuneACCESS table is confined to in-frame rearrangements and falls short of the full clone set. An unresolved V gene accounts for under half of the shortfall where checked; the remainder is of unknown origin. The V and J calls and the clone size are those of that table, but D and trimming were determined from the DNA. The sample table shows some 130,000 clones, and 65% to 80% are seen once. The leading ten clones occupy approximately 1.6% of the sample.

The chain couples TRBV6-4 to TRBJ2-1, and TRBD2 aligns with 10 junction nucleotides. Sequenced sample: PBMCs. The TCR sequence derives from a woman younger than 35 in good health and CMV-seronegative. The DNA sequence is TGTGCCAGCAGTGACTCGTCTAGCGGGAGCAATGAGCAGTTCTTC. Its product reads: CASSDSSSGSNEQFF.